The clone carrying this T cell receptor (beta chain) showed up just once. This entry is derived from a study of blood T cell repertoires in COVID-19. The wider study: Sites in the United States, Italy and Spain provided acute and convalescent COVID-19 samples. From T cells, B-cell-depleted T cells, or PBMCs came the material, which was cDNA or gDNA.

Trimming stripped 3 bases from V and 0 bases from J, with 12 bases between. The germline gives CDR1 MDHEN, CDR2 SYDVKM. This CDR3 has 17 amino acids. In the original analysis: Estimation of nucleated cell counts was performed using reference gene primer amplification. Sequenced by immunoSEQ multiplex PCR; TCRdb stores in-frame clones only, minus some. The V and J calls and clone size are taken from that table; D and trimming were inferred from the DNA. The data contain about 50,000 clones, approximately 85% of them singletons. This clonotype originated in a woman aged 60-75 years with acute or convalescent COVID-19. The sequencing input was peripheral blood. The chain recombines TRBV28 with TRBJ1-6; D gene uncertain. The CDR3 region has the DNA TGTGCCAGCAGTTTGGTTGGCCAGGCCTCCTATAATTCACCCCTCCACTTT. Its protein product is CASSLVGQASYNSPLHF.